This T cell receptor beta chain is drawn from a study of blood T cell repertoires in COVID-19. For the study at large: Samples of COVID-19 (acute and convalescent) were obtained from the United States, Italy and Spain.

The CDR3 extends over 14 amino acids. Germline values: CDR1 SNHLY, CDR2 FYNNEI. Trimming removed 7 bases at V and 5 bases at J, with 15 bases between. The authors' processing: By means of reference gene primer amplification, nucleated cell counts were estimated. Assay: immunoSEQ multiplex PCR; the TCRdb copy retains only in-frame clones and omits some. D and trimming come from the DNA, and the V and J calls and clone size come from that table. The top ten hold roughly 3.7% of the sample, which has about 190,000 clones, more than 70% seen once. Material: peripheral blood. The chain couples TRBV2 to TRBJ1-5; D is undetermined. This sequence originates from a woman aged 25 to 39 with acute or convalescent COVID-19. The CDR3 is CASTTREAHQPQHF. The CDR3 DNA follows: TGTGCCAGCACCACACGCGAGGCACATCAGCCCCAGCATTTT.